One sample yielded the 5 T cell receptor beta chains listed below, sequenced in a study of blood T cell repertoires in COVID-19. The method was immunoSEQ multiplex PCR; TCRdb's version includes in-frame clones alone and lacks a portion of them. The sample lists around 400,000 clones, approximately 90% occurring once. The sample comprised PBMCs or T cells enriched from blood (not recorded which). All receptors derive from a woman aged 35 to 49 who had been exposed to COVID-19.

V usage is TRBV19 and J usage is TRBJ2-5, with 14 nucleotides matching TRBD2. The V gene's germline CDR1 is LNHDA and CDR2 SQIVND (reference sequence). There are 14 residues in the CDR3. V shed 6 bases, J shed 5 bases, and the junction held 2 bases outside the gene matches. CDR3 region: CASSRLAGGETQYF. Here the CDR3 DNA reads TGTGCCAGTAGCAGACTAGCGGGAGGGGAGACCCAGTACTTC. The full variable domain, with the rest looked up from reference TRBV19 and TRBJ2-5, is DGGITQSPKYLFRKEGQNVTLSCEQNLNHDAMYWYRQDPGQGLRLIYYSQIVNDFQKGDIAEGYSVSREKKESFPLTVTSAQKNPTAFYLCASSRLAGGETQYFGPGTRLLVL.

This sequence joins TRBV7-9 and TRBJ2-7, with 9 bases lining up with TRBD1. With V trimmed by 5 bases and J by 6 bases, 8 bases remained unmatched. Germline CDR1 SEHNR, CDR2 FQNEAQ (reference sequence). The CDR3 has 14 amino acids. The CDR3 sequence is CASSKGTGFSEQYF. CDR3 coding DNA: TGTGCCAGCAGCAAAGGGACAGGGTTCTCCGAGCAGTACTTC.

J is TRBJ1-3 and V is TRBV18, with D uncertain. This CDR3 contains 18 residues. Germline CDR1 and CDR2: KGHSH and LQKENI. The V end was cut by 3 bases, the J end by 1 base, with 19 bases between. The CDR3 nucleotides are TGTGCCAGCTCACCTGTCAATAACTTAAGAAATTCTGGAAACACCATATATTTT. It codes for CASSPVNNLRNSGNTIYF.

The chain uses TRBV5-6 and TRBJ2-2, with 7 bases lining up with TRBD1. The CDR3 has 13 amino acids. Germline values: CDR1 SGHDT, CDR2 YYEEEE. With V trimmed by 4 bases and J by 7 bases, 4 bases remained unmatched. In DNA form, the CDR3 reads TGTGCCAGCAGCCCGACAGGGATCGGGGAGCTGTTTTTT. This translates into CASSPTGIGELFF. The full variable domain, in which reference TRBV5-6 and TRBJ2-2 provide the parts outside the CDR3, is DAGVTQSPTHLIKTRGQQVTLRCSPKSGHDTVSWYQQALGQGPQFIFQYYEEEERQRGNFPDRFSGHQFPNYSSELNVNALLLGDSALYLCASSPTGIGELFFGEGSRLTVL.

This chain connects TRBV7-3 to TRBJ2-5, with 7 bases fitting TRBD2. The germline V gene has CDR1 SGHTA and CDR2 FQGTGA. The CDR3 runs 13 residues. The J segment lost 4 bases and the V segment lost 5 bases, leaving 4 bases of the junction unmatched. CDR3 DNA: TGTGCCAGCAGCGAAACTAGCGCAGAGACCCAGTACTTC. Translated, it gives CASSETSAETQYF.